Following are 28 T cell receptor beta chains from one sample sequenced in a study of molecular identifiers for immune sequencing clone quantification. One entry per CDR3 protein results from TCRdb running MiXCR on the PCR reads. The table lists 350,000 or so distinct CDR3 sequences, about 20% of them singletons. The sample was naive CD8+ T cells from blood, with Jurkat cell RNA spiked in. The subset: FACS-sorted CD8+CD4-CCR7+CD45RA+ naive T cells. Receptors originate from a human donor in good health. Some libraries in this study had Jurkat cell RNA spiked in.

This clonotype has only a few counts. V usage is TRBV20-1 and J usage is TRBJ1-5, with 7 bases that match TRBD1. Per the germline V gene, CDR1 is DFQATT and CDR2 is SNEGSKA (reference sequence). This CDR3 contains 15 residues. Germline trimming cut 5 bases from V and 3 bases from J; bases unmatched to any gene: 10. The CDR3, as DNA: TGCAGTGCTGACAGGGATGGGTGGTTCAATCAGCCCCAGCATTTT. Its translation: CSADRDGWFNQPQHF.

This clonotype was detected many times. This chain connects TRBV5-4 to TRBJ2-7; 7 nucleotides agree with TRBD1. The trim removed 3 bases at V and 2 bases at J, leaving 8 bases unmatched. CDR3 length equals 15 residues. Germline CDR1 reads SGHNT; CDR2 reads YYREEE (reference sequence). Written as DNA, the CDR3 is TGTGCCAGCAGCTCCGGGTTGACAGGGACCTACGAGCAGTACTTC. Amino acids: CASSSGLTGTYEQYF.

The J gene is TRBJ1-5, the V gene TRBV28, with a weak D call TRBD1 (6 bases). The CDR3 extends over 14 amino acids. Germline lookup yields CDR1 MDHEN and CDR2 SYDVKM. With 4 bases removed from V and 5 bases from J, the gap between germline ends came to 12 bases. The CDR3 is CASSSSDSYQPQHF. The DNA of the CDR3 is TGTGCCAGCAGTTCCTCGGACAGCTATCAGCCCCAGCATTTT.

This clonotype has ten or more counts. The chain has TRBV11-2 and TRBJ2-3, with D possibly matching TRBD1 (5 bases). Per germline, CDR1 SGHAT and CDR2 FQNNGV. Deletions cut 1 base from V and 2 bases from J, with 10 bases between. CDR3 size: 15 residues. This CDR3 is CASSLGARVTDTQYF. CDR3 coding DNA: TGTGCCAGCAGCTTAGGAGCCAGGGTCACAGATACGCAGTATTTT.

At least ten counts were recorded for this clonotype. V usage is TRBV11-2 and J usage is TRBJ2-1, with a weak D call TRBD2 (5 bases). Germline V gives CDR1 SGHAT, CDR2 FQNNGV. This CDR3 is 15 amino acids long. Trimming removed 0 bases from V and 3 bases from J, with 9 bases in between. The CDR3 sequence is CASSLEVSDYNEQFF. The CDR3 nucleotides are TGTGCCAGCAGCTTAGAGGTTAGCGACTACAATGAGCAGTTCTTC.

This clonotype appeared many times. The chain recombines TRBV4-1 with TRBJ1-1, with D possibly being TRBD1 (5 bases). CDR1 and CDR2 from the germline V gene are MGHRA and YSYEKL. V was cut by 1 base and J by 3 bases, with 15 bases left in between. The CDR3 covers 16 residues. The CDR3 region is CASSQAPGRLDTEAFF. CDR3 coding DNA: TGCGCCAGCAGCCAAGCCCCGGGACGATTGGACACTGAAGCTTTCTTT.

This clonotype was seen at least ten times. The chain employs TRBV7-6 and TRBJ2-6; 8 nucleotides match TRBD1. V lost 3 bases and J lost 2; bases outside the gene matches: 6. Germline loops: CDR1 SGHVS, CDR2 FNYEAQ. The length of the CDR3 is 17 residues. CDR3 nucleotides: TGTGCCAGCAGCTTTAGCCCGGACAGGGCTGGGGCCAACGTCCTGACTTTC. Translation gives CASSFSPDRAGANVLTF.

The rearrangement links TRBV3-1 to TRBJ2-1; 8 bases fit TRBD2. Germline V gene data show CDR1 as LGHDT and CDR2 as YNNKEL (reference sequence). The CDR3 is 16 residues long. V shed 4 bases, J shed 4 bases, and the junction held 9 bases outside the gene matches. The CDR3 DNA reads as TGTGCCAGCAGCCCCAAAACTAGCGGAAATTACAATGAGCAGTTCTTC. Protein product: CASSPKTSGNYNEQFF.

This clonotype was seen ten or more times. The V and J genes are TRBV6-5 and TRBJ2-7, with a weak D call TRBD1 (6 bases). Germline assignment: CDR1 MNHEY and CDR2 SVGAGI. The V gene lost 6 bases and the J gene lost 2 bases, with 11 bases spanning the gap. This CDR3 is 13 amino acids long. CDR3 sequence: CASSTGQPYEQYF. The CDR3, as DNA: TGTGCCAGCAGCACTGGACAGCCCTACGAGCAGTACTTC.

In the case of this clonotype: The final CDR3 position lacks the conserved phenylalanine or tryptophan, pointing to a likely read error. The chain links TRBV27 to TRBJ1-1; a weak D match, TRBD1 (6 bases). The ends were cut back, 3 bases at V and 4 bases at J, with 21 bases in the middle. The germline gives CDR1 MNHEY, CDR2 SMNVEV (reference sequence). This CDR3 has 17 amino acids. The CDR3 DNA follows: TGTGCCAGCAGTTTGATCGGCGCCAGGGGTGTTCGCACTGAAGCTTTCTTA. Encoded protein: CASSLIGARGVRTEAFL.

This clonotype was observed at least ten times. V and J are TRBV29-1 and TRBJ1-1; the D gene is possibly TRBD1 (5 bases). Germline CDR1 and CDR2: SQVTM and ANQGSEA. V shed 1 base and J shed 4 bases, with 13 bases lying between them. This CDR3 contains 14 residues. The CDR3 here is CSVEAGVTGTEAFF. CDR3 nucleotides: TGCAGCGTTGAAGCGGGGGTTACGGGCACTGAAGCTTTCTTT.

This clonotype was found a few times. The chain is built from TRBV20-1 and TRBJ1-2, with 7 bases aligning to TRBD1. CDR3 length: 14 residues. Germline assignment: CDR1 DFQATT and CDR2 SNEGSKA (reference sequence). Trimming at V came to 8 bases and at J to 2 bases, leaving 11 bases not matched to a gene. The CDR3 is CSSQPHRGNYGYTF. The CDR3 DNA follows: TGCAGTTCCCAGCCCCACAGGGGAAACTATGGCTACACCTTC.

This clonotype was counted at least ten times. This chain uses TRBV7-7 with TRBJ2-1, with 10 bases aligning to TRBD2. The CDR3 runs 16 residues. Germline CDR1 is SSHAT and CDR2 is FNYEAQ (reference sequence). V dropped 5 bases and J dropped 0; count of bases not matched to a gene: 4. The CDR3 region has the DNA TGTGCCAGCAGCCCGAGACTAGCGGGCTCCTACAATGAGCAGTTCTTC. It specifies CASSPRLAGSYNEQFF.

This clonotype was counted ten times or more. J is TRBJ2-1 and V is TRBV9; 7 bases are shared with TRBD1. V lost 4 bases, J lost 3 bases, and 7 bases stayed unmatched. The CDR3 runs to 15 residues. Germline V lookup: CDR1 SGDLS, CDR2 YYNGEE. CDR3 nucleotides: TGTGCCAGCAGCATCCGTGGGACAGACTACAATGAGCAGTTCTTC. Amino acids: CASSIRGTDYNEQFF.

For this clonotype: A much larger clone lies a single base off, so this may be a read error. The J gene is TRBJ2-7, the V gene TRBV29-1; perhaps TRBD1 as D (6 bases). CDR3 size: 14 residues. Looked up from germline, CDR1 is SQVTM and CDR2 is ANQGSEA. V lost 7 bases to trimming and J lost 6 bases, with 22 bases between them. CDR3 sequence: CSGLSGHNPCEQYF. The CDR3 DNA sequence: TGCAGCGGACTTTCGGGACACAATCCCTGCGAGCAGTACTTC.

This clonotype was seen at least ten times. V and J are TRBV27 and TRBJ1-1; D may be TRBD1 (5 bases). This CDR3 comprises 14 residues. Germline V lookup: CDR1 MNHEY, CDR2 SMNVEV (reference sequence). The V end lost 8 bases, the J end lost 5 bases, and 18 bases lay between the germline ends. The CDR3 protein is CASQLAGRWTEAFF. CDR3 DNA sequence: TGTGCCAGCCAACTGGCGGGGCGATGGACTGAAGCTTTCTTT.

On this clonotype itself: A much larger clone is a single base away; this may be a read error. This chain joins TRBV5-3 and TRBJ2-6, with 16 bases fitting TRBD2. TRBV5-3 is treated as an ORF (open reading frame) with a function not yet certain. This CDR3 contains 21 residues. The CDR3 is CASSLGLAGGAPYSGANVVTF. CDR3 DNA sequence: TGTGCCAGCAGCTTGGGACTAGCGGGGGGGGCCCCCTACTCTGGGGCCAACGTCGTGACTTTC.

Details on this clonotype: A much larger clone sits a single nucleotide away, making a read error possible. The chain combines TRBV27 with TRBJ2-4; a weak D match, TRBD2 (6 bases). The germline V gene encodes CDR1 MNHEY and CDR2 SMNVEV (reference sequence). V lost 7 bases, J lost 3 bases, and 16 bases lay in between. This CDR3 has 15 residues. The CDR3 nucleotides read TGTGCCAGCAATCCCGGAGGGCCCATCAAAAACATTCAGTACTTC. This translates into CASNPGGPIKNIQYF.

The chain couples TRBV6-2 or TRBV6-3 to TRBJ2-3, with 7 bases aligning to TRBD1. Losses at the gene ends were 5 bases for V and 4 bases for J; bases not matched to a gene: 24. This CDR3 spans 20 amino acids. Germline CDR1 is MNHEY and CDR2 is SVGEGT. CDR3 in DNA: TGTGCCAGCAGTACTAACCGGGACAGCTTGGAAGGGGGTTTAGCAGATACGCAGTATTTT. It translates to CASSTNRDSLEGGLADTQYF.

This clonotype was seen ten or more times. J is TRBJ1-4 and V is TRBV4-1; 10 bases match TRBD1. Germline V gene data show CDR1 as MGHRA and CDR2 as YSYEKL. The CDR3 sequence is 16 residues long. V dropped 1 base and J dropped 10; count of bases not matched to a gene: 9. CDR3 in amino acids: CASSQVSGTGVGKLFF. CDR3 coding DNA: TGCGCCAGCAGCCAAGTCTCCGGGACAGGGGTTGGAAAACTGTTTTTT.

In the case of this clonotype: A read error may be the cause here, since a much bigger clone is one base away. The V call is TRBV28, the J call TRBJ2-7; unclear D gene. Trimming pared 3 bases from V and 2 bases from J, leaving 11 bases between. CDR1 and CDR2 (germline): MDHEN, SYDVKM. This CDR3 has 14 residues. The CDR3 nucleotides are TGTGCCAGCAGTTTTTATGGCAAGGCCTACGAGCAGTACTTC. Translation gives CASSFYGKAYEQYF.

This clonotype occurred many times. The rearrangement joins TRBV7-9 to TRBJ2-1; TRBD2 might be the D (5 bases). The V gene lost 1 base and the J gene lost 2 bases, with 12 bases spanning the gap. The CDR3 is 16 residues long. CDR1 and CDR2 from the germline V gene are SEHNR and FQNEAQ (reference sequence). CDR3 in amino acids: CASSLVQRPTYNEQFF. The CDR3 coding sequence is TGTGCCAGCAGCTTAGTCCAGCGGCCCACCTACAATGAGCAGTTCTTC.

This clonotype was picked up a small number of times. The chain carries TRBV30 and TRBJ2-1, with TRBD2 matching over 8 bases. Germline lookup yields CDR1 GTSNPN and CDR2 SVGIG (reference sequence). With V trimmed by 5 bases and J by 16 bases, 16 bases remained unmatched. The CDR3 runs to 13 residues. The CDR3 nucleotides read TGTGCCTGGGACGGCGCCGGGGGACTAGTGTTCTTCTTC. Translating it yields CAWDGAGGLVFFF.

Many counts were recorded for this clonotype. This rearrangement joins TRBV20-1 to TRBJ2-7, with TRBD2 as a possible D gene (5 bases). The CDR3 contains 14 residues. The V gene's germline CDR1 is DFQATT and CDR2 SNEGSKA (reference sequence). V lost 0 bases to trimming and J lost 3 bases, with 12 bases between them. This CDR3 reads CSARELAAGYEQYF. CDR3 coding DNA: TGCAGTGCTAGAGAGCTAGCTGCAGGCTACGAGCAGTACTTC.

Regarding this clonotype: Possible read error: a much larger clone is one base away. CDR3 protein: CASSDTLGSSGAHVLTF. Written as DNA, the CDR3 is TGTGCCAGTAGCGACACTCTCGGATCCTCTGGGGCCCACGTCCTGACTTTC. This chain links TRBV19 with TRBJ2-6; maybe TRBD1 (5 bases). Germline V gene data show CDR1 as LNHDA and CDR2 as SQIVND (reference sequence). This CDR3 spans 17 amino acids. The full variable domain, its missing parts supplied by reference TRBV19 and TRBJ2-6, is DGGITQSPKYLFRKEGQNVTLSCEQNLNHDAMYWYRQDPGQGLRLIYYSQIVNDFQKGDIAEGYSVSREKKESFPLTVTSAQKNPTAFYLCASSDTLGSSGAHVLTFGAGSRLTVL.

V is TRBV20-1 and J is TRBJ2-1; D is unclear. This CDR3 is 15 amino acids long. Per germline, CDR1 DFQATT and CDR2 SNEGSKA (reference sequence). V lost 0 bases to trimming and J lost 0 bases, with 9 bases between them. The CDR3 reads CSAREFRSSYNEQFF. The CDR3 nucleotides read TGCAGTGCTAGAGAGTTCAGGAGCTCCTACAATGAGCAGTTCTTC.

In regard to this clonotype: A junction end diverges from the germline sequence, so it may reflect a read error. The chain recombines TRBV24-1 with TRBJ2-1, with D unresolved. Germline CDR1 is KGHDR and CDR2 is SFDVKD. This CDR3 spans 18 amino acids. DNA of the CDR3: TGTGCCATCAGTGATTCCCACGTCATGGGATTCGGCAACAATGAGCAGTTCTTC. As protein: CAISDSHVMGFGNNEQFF.

In this sample, this clonotype turned up a few times. V is TRBV12-3 or TRBV12-4 and J is TRBJ2-2, with TRBD2 matching over 16 bases. This CDR3 comprises 21 residues. V shed 2 bases, J shed 0 bases, and the junction held 9 bases outside the gene matches. The CDR3 sequence is CASSLYPGLAGGPPNTGELFF. CDR3 in DNA: TGTGCCAGCAGTTTATATCCGGGACTAGCGGGAGGGCCTCCGAACACCGGGGAGCTGTTTTTT.